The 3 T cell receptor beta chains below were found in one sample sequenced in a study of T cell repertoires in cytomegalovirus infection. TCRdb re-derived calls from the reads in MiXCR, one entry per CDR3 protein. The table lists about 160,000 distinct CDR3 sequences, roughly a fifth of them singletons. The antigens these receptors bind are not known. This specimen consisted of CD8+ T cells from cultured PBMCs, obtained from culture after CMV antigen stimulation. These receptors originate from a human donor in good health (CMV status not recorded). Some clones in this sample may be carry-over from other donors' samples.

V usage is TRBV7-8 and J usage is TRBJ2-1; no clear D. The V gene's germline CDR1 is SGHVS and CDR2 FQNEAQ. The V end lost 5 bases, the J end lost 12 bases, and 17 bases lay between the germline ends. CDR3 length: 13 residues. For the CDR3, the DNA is TGTGCCAGCAGCCCCGGACGGAGTGTTTGGCAGTTCTTC. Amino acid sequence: CASSPGRSVWQFF.

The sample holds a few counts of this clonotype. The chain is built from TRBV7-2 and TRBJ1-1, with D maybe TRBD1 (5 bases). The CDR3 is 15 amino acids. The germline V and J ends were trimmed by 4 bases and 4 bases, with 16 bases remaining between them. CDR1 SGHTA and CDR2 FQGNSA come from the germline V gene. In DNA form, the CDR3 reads TGTGCCAGCAGCTCACGTATGGGGGGGGGCACTGAAGCTTTCTTT. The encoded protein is CASSSRMGGGTEAFF.

CDR3 coding DNA: TGTGCCACCAGTGATTTTAGAGCGGGGGATTACGAGCAGTACTTC. It is translated as CATSDFRAGDYEQYF. The rearrangement uses TRBV24-1 and TRBJ2-7; 8 bases are a match to TRBD2. The CDR3 runs 15 residues. Germline values: CDR1 KGHDR, CDR2 SFDVKD. V lost 1 base and J lost 4; bases outside the gene matches: 5.